The 3 T cell receptor beta chains presented below share a single source sample, sequenced in a study of tumor and adjacent non-tumor tissue in lung cancer (dated by TCRdb to 2016 to 2019). Library generation was performed with multiplex PCR. Sequencing was carried out with an Illumina HiSeq 2500. TCRbeta libraries were constructed through three rounds of nested PCR with primers (Table S4) according to protocols adapted from ARM-PCR. TCRdb reworked the public reads: Q25 trimming with fastp, MiXCR clone assembly, productive beta chains retained. Each entry merges the rows of one CDR3 protein and shows their most common DNA and genes. The sample records about 50,000 distinct CDR3 sequences, 74% of which are singletons. The ten largest clones capture over 20% of the sample. RNA was isolated from bulk, unsorted tissue, and RNA quality was assessed with a NanoDrop ND-1000 and an Agilent 2100. The normal lung samples consisted of distant non-tumor tissue collected more than 3 cm from the tumor edge.

Material for sequencing was distant non-tumor lung tissue. These receptors all come from a woman in her sixties with non-small cell lung cancer.

Details on this clonotype: The CDR3 ends on some other residue instead of the conserved phenylalanine or tryptophan, so this is likely a read error. This chain links TRBV29-1 with TRBJ2-5; D remains unclear. The CDR3 has 13 residues. Germline lookup yields CDR1 SQVTM and CDR2 ANQGSEA. For the CDR3, the DNA is TGCAGCGTCCCCCTGCTAGTTCAAGAGATCCAGTACTCC. As protein: CSVPLLVQEIQYS.

As concerns this clonotype: An end of the junction does not agree with germline; a read error may underlie this. The rearrangement links TRBV10-2 to TRBJ2-7; unclear D gene. In germline, CDR1 is WSHSY, CDR2 SAAADI. CDR3 length equals 14 residues. CDR3 nucleotide sequence: TGCGCCACCAGTGTGTCGGGTCTTTCCTACGAGCAGTACTTC. This sequence encodes CATSVSGLSYEQYF.

About this clonotype: The CDR3 does not end in the conserved phenylalanine or tryptophan, so this is likely a read error. The V call is TRBV6-5, the J call TRBJ2-7; tentative D call: TRBD2 (6 bases). The CDR3 covers 15 residues. CDR1 is MNHEY and CDR2 is SVGAGI in the germline V gene. CDR3 protein: CPGSGPGAGIYEQYS. DNA for the CDR3: TGTCCCGGCAGTGGACCTGGGGCGGGGATCTACGAGCAGTACTCC.